This T cell receptor (beta chain) was captured in a study of blood T cell repertoires in COVID-19. Study as a whole: Samples came from the United States, Italy and Spain, spanning acute and convalescent COVID-19.

The data were produced by immunoSEQ multiplex PCR, yet TCRdb's version contains in-frame clones alone and is incomplete. Of fewer than 100,000 clones in the sample, 85% to 90% were seen once. The CDR3 loop spans 16 amino acids. Germline lookup yields CDR1 MGHRA and CDR2 YSYEKL. V shed 0 bases and J shed 7 bases, with 13 bases lying between them. The J gene is TRBJ1-6, the V gene TRBV4-1, with TRBD1 as a possible D gene (6 bases). The specimen sequenced was peripheral blood. The receptor's source is a human donor in a cohort sampled during active COVID-19. Here the CDR3 DNA reads TGCGCCAGCAGCCAAGATCCTCGGCAGGGGAATTCACCCCTCCACTTT. The encoded protein is CASSQDPRQGNSPLHF.